This T cell receptor (beta chain) was documented in a study of regulatory T cells in long-lasting Graves disease. Study results and limitations: TRBV28, TRBJ1-2 and TRBJ2-5 emerged as the favored segments in persistent disease. Sharing of public clonotypes was greater in persistent patients (about 2,700) than in new patients (approximately 940).

Deletions cut 1 base from V and 0 bases from J, with 9 bases between. This CDR3 contains 16 residues. CDR1 and CDR2 (germline): LNHDA, SQIVND (reference sequence). CDR3 regions were amplified by Arm-PCR using iRepertoire HTBI primers to build TCR beta libraries. TCRdb re-derived calls from the multiplex PCR reads in MiXCR, one entry per CDR3 protein. Among a few hundred thousand distinct CDR3 sequences, around 15% were seen once, and the ten largest hold about 15%. As for time point: newly diagnosed GD, antithyroid drugs for less than 3 months. Making the TCR library involved RNA that had been extracted from PBMCs. Notes on this clonotype: Its antigen is as yet unknown.

These data are also associated with another study on T cells in Graves' hyperthyroidism and ophthalmopathy. That publication notes: The study used the HTBI primer set for a first-round RT-PCR of the TCR CDR3.

The clonotype originates from a woman aged 45 to 65 with Graves disease. This chain connects TRBV19 to TRBJ2-2; no clear D gene. Specimen: peripheral blood mononuclear cells (PBMCs), collected at new diagnosis, from a patient treated with antithyroid drugs. CDR3 loop: CASSIGVAPNTGELFF. In nucleotides, the CDR3 is TGTGCCAGTAGTATAGGGGTAGCCCCGAACACCGGGGAGCTGTTTTTT.